A selection of T cell receptor beta chains follows, all from one sample in a study of T cells in Graves' hyperthyroidism and ophthalmopathy. TCRdb processed the multiplex PCR reads anew with MiXCR; each CDR3 protein has one entry. The sample has about 530,000 distinct CDR3 sequences, roughly 18% seen once; the top ten hold under 20%. Sequencing was done on a sample of blood. Source of these receptors: a woman aged 18-29 years with Graves' ophthalmopathy. The CDR3 runs from the conserved cysteine through the conserved F or W. D genes are given only for firm matches. Not every row has a clone size; where given, it reads once, few, many or a size class.

>.|TRBV7-2|many|TRBJ2-5
TGTGCCAGCAGCTCAGGGTTTGGAGAGACCCAGTACTTC
CASSSGFGETQYF
>.|TRBV4-2|.|TRBJ1-1
TGTGCCAGCAGCGAAGGAGGGGGTAGCACTGAAGCTTTCTTT
CASSEGGGSTEAFF
>.|TRBV27|many|TRBJ1-1
TGTGCCAGCAGTTGGAGTACGGGGAACACTGAAGCTTTCTTT
CASSWSTGNTEAFF
>TRBD2|TRBV27|.|TRBJ2-1
TGTGCCAGCAGTTTGTATCGGGGGGGGACGCATGAGCAGTTCTTC
CASSLYRGGTHEQFF
>.|TRBV18|few|TRBJ1-3
TGTGCCAGCTCACCCGCCACCGCCCACCTGGGGTCTGGAAACACCATATATTTT
CASSPATAHLGSGNTIYF
>.|TRBV14|.|TRBJ2-7
TGTGCCAGCAGCCAAGGGGGGTTCCGCTACGAGCAGTACTTC
CASSQGGFRYEQYF
>.|TRBV28|many|TRBJ1-5
TGTGCCAGCAGTCCGGCAACAGGGAGTTACAATCAGCCCCAGCATTTT
CASSPATGSYNQPQHF
>TRBD2|TRBV7-9|few|TRBJ2-3
TGTGCCAGCAGCTCCTCCAACCTTCTAGCGGGAGGCTCAGATACGCAGTATTTT
CASSSSNLLAGGSDTQYF
>.|TRBV6-5|many|TRBJ1-2
TGTGCCAGCAGTTACAAGGGAGTCTATGGCTACACCTTC
CASSYKGVYGYTF
>.|TRBV27|few|TRBJ1-4
TGTGCCAGCAGTTTCAACCTCGGAGGCGGGGGTGAAAAACTGTTTTTT
CASSFNLGGGGEKLFF
>.|TRBV20-1|many|TRBJ1-1
TGCAGTGCGCTCGGGAGTTTGTCTGAAGCTTTCTTT
CSALGSLSEAFF
>TRBD2|TRBV27|many|TRBJ2-7
TGTGCCAGCAGTCCTCTCAGCGGGAGGCTCTACGAGCAGTACTTC
CASSPLSGRLYEQYF
>.|TRBV7-9|many|TRBJ2-5
TGTGCCAGCAGCCGGGACAGCGGGGAGACCCAGTACTTC
CASSRDSGETQYF
>TRBD1|TRBV28|many|TRBJ2-1
TGTGCCAGCAGCAACCGGGACAGGGGGTCCCGTGGGACTAGGTACAATGAGCAGTTCTTC
CASSNRDRGSRGTRYNEQFF
>TRBD2|TRBV11-2|.|TRBJ2-3
TGTGCCAGCAGGACTAGCGGGAGGAAACCAAGCACAGATACGCAGTATTTT
CASRTSGRKPSTDTQYF
>.|TRBV3-1|few|TRBJ2-1
TGTGCCAGCAGCCAAGAAGCCCCCTTACTGAACAATGAGCAGTTCTTC
CASSQEAPLLNNEQFF
>.|TRBV29-1|.|TRBJ1-6
TGCAGCGCCGCGGGGGTTAGGAATTCACCCCTCCACTTT
CSAAGVRNSPLHF
>TRBD1|TRBV15|few|TRBJ2-7
TGTGCCACCAGCAGAGTGGGACAGCAGGGCGAGCAGTACTTC
CATSRVGQQGEQYF